This TCR beta chain emerged from a study of graft-versus-host responses after intestinal transplantation. Study-wide context: Each transplant was multivisceral, liver-intestinal, or isolated intestinal. Recipients uniformly received anti-thymocyte globulin induction, followed by tacrolimus and steroids for around 3 years.

Note on this clone: Its antigen is not known.

Study outcomes and limitations: Among circulating GvH clones, peak levels were associated with early post-transplant declines in HvG clones.

The CDR3 consists of 16 residues. The V segment lost 4 bases and the J segment 7 bases; nucleotides outside the gene matches: 11. Germline-derived CDR1 and CDR2 are ENHRY and SYGVKD. Only in-frame clones appear in the TCRdb table, and some are missing; sequencing was by immunoSEQ multiplex PCR. The sample yields some 45,000 clones, around 96% seen once. The sequenced sample was PBMCs, obtained 330 to 350 days after intestinal transplant. The receptor's source is a human patient who received an intestinal transplant, so some T cells may come from the graft donor. The chain uses TRBV10-3 and TRBJ2-2; 8 bases map to TRBD2. CDR3 coding DNA: TGTGCCATCAGTGGAGTGGCGGGAGGTTCTGGCGGGGAGCTGTTTTTT. Amino acids: CAISGVAGGSGGELFF.